A selection of T cell receptor beta chains follows, all from one sample in a study of blood T cells in healthy people across ages. TCRdb re-derived calls from the 5' RACE reads in MiXCR, one entry per CDR3 protein. Seen here are 850,000 to 1,000,000 distinct CDR3 sequences, about 48% observed once, and the top ten hold around 15%. Sequenced material: blood. These receptors were obtained from a young man in good health. The CDR3 runs from the conserved cysteine through the conserved F or W. The D gene is left open where the match is weak. Size is stated for part of the rows, as once, few or many counts, or as a class when the clone is expanded.

v_call: TRBV6-6
j_call: TRBJ1-2
clone_size: few
cdr3_length: 16
d_call: NA
cdr3_aa: CASSAFPGLSNYGYTF
cdr3_nt: TGTGCCAGCAGTGCCTTTCCGGGATTATCCAACTATGGCTACACCTTC

v_call: TRBV12-3/TRBV12-4
j_call: TRBJ2-1
clone_size: few
cdr3_length: 16
d_call: NA
cdr3_aa: CASSPHGSPIHNEQFF
cdr3_nt: TGTGCCAGCAGTCCCCACGGGTCCCCCATTCACAATGAGCAGTTCTTC

v_call: TRBV9
j_call: TRBJ2-3
clone_size: NA
cdr3_length: 16
d_call: TRBD2
cdr3_aa: CASSVAPGGWADTQYF
cdr3_nt: TGTGCCAGCAGCGTAGCCCCGGGGGGGTGGGCAGATACGCAGTATTTT

v_call: TRBV20-1
j_call: TRBJ2-6
clone_size: NA
cdr3_length: 20
d_call: TRBD2
cdr3_aa: CSARLAGGPGFVPGANVLTF
cdr3_nt: TGCAGTGCTAGATTAGCGGGGGGGCCCGGGTTTGTCCCTGGGGCCAACGTCCTGACTTTC

v_call: TRBV6-5
j_call: TRBJ1-2
clone_size: NA
cdr3_length: 13
d_call: NA
cdr3_aa: CASSRVGGDGYTF
cdr3_nt: TGTGCCAGCAGCCGCGTCGGAGGGGACGGCTACACCTTC

v_call: TRBV7-8
j_call: TRBJ2-4
clone_size: NA
cdr3_length: 13
d_call: NA
cdr3_aa: CASSPGHADIQYF
cdr3_nt: TGTGCCAGCAGCCCGGGCCACGCGGACATTCAGTACTTC

v_call: TRBV7-2
j_call: TRBJ2-1
clone_size: NA
cdr3_length: 14
d_call: NA
cdr3_aa: CASSSPGTHNEQFF
cdr3_nt: TGTGCCAGCAGCTCCCCCGGGACACACAATGAGCAGTTCTTC

v_call: TRBV29-1
j_call: TRBJ2-5
clone_size: many
cdr3_length: 13
d_call: TRBD1
cdr3_aa: CSVRQGATETQYF
cdr3_nt: TGCAGCGTTAGACAGGGGGCAACGGAGACCCAGTACTTC

v_call: TRBV27
j_call: TRBJ2-2
clone_size: many
cdr3_length: 15
d_call: TRBD2
cdr3_aa: CASSLSGGQTGELFF
cdr3_nt: TGTGCCAGCAGCTTGAGCGGGGGGCAGACCGGGGAGCTGTTTTTT

v_call: TRBV5-1
j_call: TRBJ2-1
clone_size: many
cdr3_length: 15
d_call: NA
cdr3_aa: CASSLSLQSYNEQFF
cdr3_nt: TGCGCCAGCAGCTTGTCTCTCCAGAGCTACAATGAGCAGTTCTTC

v_call: TRBV20-1
j_call: TRBJ1-1
clone_size: few
cdr3_length: 12
d_call: NA
cdr3_aa: CSVQRGNTEAFF
cdr3_nt: TGCAGTGTTCAGCGGGGGAACACTGAAGCTTTCTTT

v_call: TRBV7-8
j_call: TRBJ2-3
clone_size: NA
cdr3_length: 15
d_call: NA
cdr3_aa: CASSPGGDSSDTQYF
cdr3_nt: TGTGCCAGCAGCCCCGGGGGGGACAGTTCAGATACGCAGTATTTT

v_call: TRBV20-1
j_call: TRBJ2-5
clone_size: many
cdr3_length: 12
d_call: NA
cdr3_aa: CSATNKLETQYF
cdr3_nt: TGCAGTGCCACAAACAAGCTGGAGACCCAGTACTTC

v_call: TRBV27
j_call: TRBJ2-5
clone_size: NA
cdr3_length: 17
d_call: TRBD2
cdr3_aa: CASSFWGLAGGRETQYF
cdr3_nt: TGTGCCAGCAGTTTCTGGGGTTTAGCGGGGGGGAGGGAGACCCAGTACTTC

v_call: TRBV25-1
j_call: TRBJ1-1
clone_size: NA
cdr3_length: 15
d_call: TRBD1
cdr3_aa: CASSAGQGLNTEAFF
cdr3_nt: TGTGCCAGCAGTGCGGGACAGGGTCTGAACACTGAAGCTTTCTTT

v_call: TRBV2
j_call: TRBJ2-6
clone_size: NA
cdr3_length: 16
d_call: NA
cdr3_aa: CASSEVGYSGANVLTF
cdr3_nt: TGTGCCAGCAGTGAAGTAGGCTACTCTGGGGCCAACGTCCTGACTTTC

v_call: TRBV4-1
j_call: TRBJ1-2
clone_size: few
cdr3_length: 18
d_call: TRBD1
cdr3_aa: CASSQRDRVGVSNYGYTF
cdr3_nt: TGCGCCAGCAGCCAAAGAGACAGGGTAGGAGTTTCAAACTATGGCTACACCTTC

v_call: TRBV6-6
j_call: TRBJ2-7
clone_size: few
cdr3_length: 15
d_call: NA
cdr3_aa: CASSYSVDGSYEQYF
cdr3_nt: TGTGCCAGCAGTTACTCGGTCGACGGATCCTACGAGCAGTACTTC

v_call: TRBV6-2/TRBV6-3
j_call: TRBJ2-7
clone_size: few
cdr3_length: 14
d_call: NA
cdr3_aa: CASSHVEWAYEQYF
cdr3_nt: TGTGCCAGCAGCCATGTTGAGTGGGCCTACGAGCAGTACTTC

v_call: TRBV7-9
j_call: TRBJ2-7
clone_size: many
cdr3_length: 15
d_call: TRBD2
cdr3_aa: CASSTGLDYRDEQYF
cdr3_nt: TGTGCCAGCAGCACCGGACTAGACTACCGCGACGAGCAGTACTTC

v_call: TRBV5-4
j_call: TRBJ2-7
clone_size: few
cdr3_length: 14
d_call: NA
cdr3_aa: CASSTEDGRSEQYF
cdr3_nt: TGTGCCAGCAGCACGGAAGACGGACGCTCGGAGCAGTACTTC

v_call: TRBV3-1
j_call: TRBJ2-7
clone_size: NA
cdr3_length: 13
d_call: NA
cdr3_aa: CASSQDGIYEQYF
cdr3_nt: TGTGCCAGCAGCCAAGACGGAATCTACGAGCAGTACTTC

v_call: TRBV25-1
j_call: TRBJ1-6
clone_size: NA
cdr3_length: 12
d_call: NA
cdr3_aa: CASNFRASPLHF
cdr3_nt: TGTGCCAGCAATTTCCGGGCTTCACCCCTCCACTTT

v_call: TRBV7-2
j_call: TRBJ1-5
clone_size: few
cdr3_length: 14
d_call: NA
cdr3_aa: CASSLEGDSQPQHF
cdr3_nt: TGTGCCAGCAGCTTAGAGGGTGATTCGCAGCCCCAGCATTTT

v_call: TRBV7-9
j_call: TRBJ1-5
clone_size: NA
cdr3_length: 15
d_call: NA
cdr3_aa: CASSPTGSPGQPQHF
cdr3_nt: TGTGCCAGCAGCCCAACAGGGTCCCCAGGGCAGCCCCAGCATTTT

v_call: TRBV6-5
j_call: TRBJ1-2
clone_size: NA
cdr3_length: 12
d_call: NA
cdr3_aa: CASSRFRTDYTF
cdr3_nt: TGTGCCAGCAGCCGGTTCCGGACGGATTACACCTTC

v_call: TRBV20-1
j_call: TRBJ2-6
clone_size: few
cdr3_length: 17
d_call: TRBD1
cdr3_aa: CSASTRDRSTGANVLTF
cdr3_nt: TGCAGTGCTAGTACCCGGGACAGATCAACTGGGGCCAACGTCCTGACTTTC

v_call: TRBV20-1
j_call: TRBJ2-3
clone_size: NA
cdr3_length: 14
d_call: TRBD2
cdr3_aa: CSAKRGGPTDTQYF
cdr3_nt: TGCAGTGCCAAGCGGGGGGGTCCCACAGATACGCAGTATTTT

v_call: TRBV6-5
j_call: TRBJ2-1
clone_size: NA
cdr3_length: 13
d_call: NA
cdr3_aa: CASSYTTDYEQFF
cdr3_nt: TGTGCCAGCAGTTACACGACGGACTACGAGCAGTTCTTC

v_call: TRBV29-1
j_call: TRBJ2-7
clone_size: few
cdr3_length: 14
d_call: TRBD1
cdr3_aa: CSASQMGTEDEQYF
cdr3_nt: TGCAGCGCATCCCAAATGGGGACAGAGGACGAGCAGTACTTC

v_call: TRBV11-2
j_call: TRBJ2-2
clone_size: NA
cdr3_length: 15
d_call: NA
cdr3_aa: CASSLEGVNTGELFF
cdr3_nt: TGTGCCAGCAGCTTAGAAGGGGTGAACACCGGGGAGCTGTTTTTT

v_call: TRBV9
j_call: TRBJ2-7
clone_size: NA
cdr3_length: 16
d_call: NA
cdr3_aa: CASSVGGNPFIHEQYF
cdr3_nt: TGTGCCAGCAGCGTAGGGGGCAACCCCTTTATCCACGAGCAGTACTTC

v_call: TRBV5-1
j_call: TRBJ2-3
clone_size: NA
cdr3_length: 14
d_call: TRBD1
cdr3_aa: CASRTGGSTDTQYF
cdr3_nt: TGCGCCAGCCGGACAGGGGGCTCAACAGATACGCAGTATTTT

v_call: TRBV7-2
j_call: TRBJ2-3
clone_size: NA
cdr3_length: 15
d_call: TRBD2
cdr3_aa: CASSFSGGEGDTQYF
cdr3_nt: TGTGCCAGCAGCTTTAGCGGGGGGGAGGGAGATACGCAGTATTTT

v_call: TRBV4-3
j_call: TRBJ2-5
clone_size: NA
cdr3_length: 14
d_call: NA
cdr3_aa: CASSQVPSGFEQYF
cdr3_nt: TGCGCCAGCAGCCAAGTTCCCTCGGGTTTTGAGCAGTACTTC

v_call: TRBV9
j_call: TRBJ1-4
clone_size: NA
cdr3_length: 15
d_call: NA
cdr3_aa: CASSSVGVFNEKLFF
cdr3_nt: TGTGCCAGCAGCTCCGTTGGGGTCTTTAATGAAAAACTGTTTTTT

v_call: TRBV7-9
j_call: TRBJ1-1
clone_size: NA
cdr3_length: 15
d_call: NA
cdr3_aa: CASSLGGLGRTEAFF
cdr3_nt: TGTGCCAGCAGCTTGGGGGGATTAGGTCGGACTGAAGCTTTCTTT

v_call: TRBV3-1
j_call: TRBJ2-7
clone_size: few
cdr3_length: 15
d_call: NA
cdr3_aa: CASSQGAGQLYEQYF
cdr3_nt: TGTGCCAGCAGCCAAGGGGCGGGACAGCTCTACGAGCAGTACTTC

v_call: TRBV30
j_call: TRBJ1-2
clone_size: NA
cdr3_length: 11
d_call: NA
cdr3_aa: CAWTGVRGYTF
cdr3_nt: TGTGCCTGGACGGGGGTCCGTGGCTACACCTTC

v_call: TRBV9
j_call: TRBJ2-1
clone_size: few
cdr3_length: 17
d_call: NA
cdr3_aa: CASSPSLMDSSYNEQFF
cdr3_nt: TGTGCCAGCAGCCCCTCCTTGATGGATAGCTCCTACAATGAGCAGTTCTTC

v_call: TRBV2
j_call: TRBJ2-7
clone_size: many
cdr3_length: 13
d_call: TRBD1
cdr3_aa: CARGTATVSEQYF
cdr3_nt: TGTGCCAGAGGGACAGCAACCGTCAGCGAGCAGTACTTC

v_call: TRBV5-1
j_call: TRBJ2-5
clone_size: NA
cdr3_length: 17
d_call: TRBD1
cdr3_aa: CASSRVGAGGSGETRYF
cdr3_nt: TGCGCCAGCAGCCGAGTCGGGGCAGGGGGAAGTGGAGAGACCCGGTACTTC

v_call: TRBV7-9
j_call: TRBJ1-4
clone_size: NA
cdr3_length: 15
d_call: NA
cdr3_aa: CASSEQDSPNEKLFF
cdr3_nt: TGTGCCAGCAGCGAGCAGGACAGCCCTAATGAAAAACTGTTTTTT

v_call: TRBV6-1
j_call: TRBJ2-7
clone_size: NA
cdr3_length: 15
d_call: NA
cdr3_aa: CASSDRVADPYEQYF
cdr3_nt: TGTGCCAGCAGTGACAGGGTTGCCGATCCCTACGAGCAGTACTTC

v_call: TRBV20-1
j_call: TRBJ2-7
clone_size: few
cdr3_length: 12
d_call: TRBD1
cdr3_aa: CSAAGQGYEQYF
cdr3_nt: TGCAGTGCTGCTGGACAGGGGTACGAGCAGTACTTC

v_call: TRBV7-2
j_call: TRBJ2-1
clone_size: NA
cdr3_length: 14
d_call: NA
cdr3_aa: CASSRPKPYNEQFF
cdr3_nt: TGTGCCAGCAGCCGTCCTAAGCCCTACAATGAGCAGTTCTTC

v_call: TRBV9
j_call: TRBJ1-1
clone_size: NA
cdr3_length: 19
d_call: TRBD1
cdr3_aa: CASSVVRQGATHMNTEAFF
cdr3_nt: TGTGCCAGCAGCGTAGTGCGGCAGGGGGCCACTCATATGAACACTGAAGCTTTCTTT

v_call: TRBV25-1
j_call: TRBJ1-4
clone_size: few
cdr3_length: 14
d_call: NA
cdr3_aa: CASTSPGGDEKLFF
cdr3_nt: TGTGCCAGCACCTCCCCCGGGGGGGATGAAAAACTGTTTTTT

v_call: TRBV20-1
j_call: TRBJ1-5
clone_size: NA
cdr3_length: 16
d_call: TRBD1
cdr3_aa: CSAPRPGQANNQPQHF
cdr3_nt: TGCAGTGCTCCTCGGCCGGGACAGGCGAACAATCAGCCCCAGCATTTT

v_call: TRBV7-2
j_call: TRBJ2-3
clone_size: NA
cdr3_length: 18
d_call: TRBD2
cdr3_aa: CASSPRTSGGQRTDTQYF
cdr3_nt: TGTGCCAGCAGCCCCCGGACTAGCGGGGGGCAACGCACAGATACGCAGTATTTT

v_call: TRBV10-3
j_call: TRBJ1-1
clone_size: NA
cdr3_length: 14
d_call: NA
cdr3_aa: CAITNGGRGTEAFF
cdr3_nt: TGTGCCATCACCAATGGGGGTCGCGGCACTGAAGCTTTCTTT

v_call: TRBV27
j_call: TRBJ2-7
clone_size: NA
cdr3_length: 17
d_call: NA
cdr3_aa: CASSSPLGGTGTYEQYF
cdr3_nt: TGTGCCAGCAGTTCCCCGTTGGGAGGGACAGGCACCTACGAGCAGTACTTC

v_call: TRBV3-1
j_call: TRBJ2-4
clone_size: few
cdr3_length: 17
d_call: TRBD2
cdr3_aa: CASSHTHSGGASNIQYF
cdr3_nt: TGTGCCAGCAGCCATACACATAGCGGGGGGGCCTCAAACATTCAGTACTTC

v_call: TRBV10-3
j_call: TRBJ1-5
clone_size: NA
cdr3_length: 17
d_call: TRBD1
cdr3_aa: CAISERQGASGNQPQHF
cdr3_nt: TGTGCCATCAGTGAGCGGCAGGGGGCGAGTGGAAATCAGCCCCAGCATTTT